This T cell receptor beta chain was retrieved from a study of T cell responses to AZD1222 COVID-19 vaccine. Study results and caveats: Repertoires were obtained only post-peak T cell response. Unmutated variant regions are reportedly the target of nearly half of TCRs that are spike-specific.

To note about this clone: Its antigen is as yet unknown.

The table came from immunoSEQ multiplex PCR; TCRdb's copy has only in-frame clones and leaves some out. The table includes approximately 150,000 clones, 85% to 95% detected once. The TCR sequence derives from an adult in good health. This sample comprised peripheral blood, obtained on day 0 of AZD1222 vaccination.

In DNA form, the CDR3 reads TGTGCCATCAGTGAGTCCAAGGAGCCTAGCACAGATACGCAGTATTTT. Protein sequence: CAISESKEPSTDTQYF. This chain links TRBV10-3 with TRBJ2-3, with no clear D. V was shortened by 0 bases and J by 0 bases, with 10 bases between the two germline ends. The germline V gene encodes CDR1 ENHRY and CDR2 SYGVKD. The CDR3 runs to 16 residues.